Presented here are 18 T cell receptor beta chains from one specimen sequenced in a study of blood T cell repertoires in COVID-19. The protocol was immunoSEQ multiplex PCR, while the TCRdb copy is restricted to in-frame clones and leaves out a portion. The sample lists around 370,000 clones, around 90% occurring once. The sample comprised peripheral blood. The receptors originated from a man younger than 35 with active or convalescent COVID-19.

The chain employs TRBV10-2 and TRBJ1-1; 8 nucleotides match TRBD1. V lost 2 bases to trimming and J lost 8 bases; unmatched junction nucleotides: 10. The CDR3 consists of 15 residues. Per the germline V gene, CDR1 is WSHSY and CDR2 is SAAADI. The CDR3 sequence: CASSETGQGEREAFF. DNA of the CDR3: TGCGCCAGCAGTGAGACAGGACAGGGTGAGCGAGAAGCTTTCTTT.

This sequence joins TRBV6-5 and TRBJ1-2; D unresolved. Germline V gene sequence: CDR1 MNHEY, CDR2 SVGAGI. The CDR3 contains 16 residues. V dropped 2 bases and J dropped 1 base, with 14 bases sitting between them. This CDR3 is CASSYRTDIINYGYTF. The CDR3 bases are TGTGCCAGCAGTTACCGCACAGACATCATTAACTATGGCTACACCTTC.

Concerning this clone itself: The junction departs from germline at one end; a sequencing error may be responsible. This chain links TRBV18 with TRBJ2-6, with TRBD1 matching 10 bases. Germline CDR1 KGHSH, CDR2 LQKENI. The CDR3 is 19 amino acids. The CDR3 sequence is CASSPLDRGLGSGANVLTF. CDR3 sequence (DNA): TGTGCCAGCTCACCACTTGACAGGGGGCTCGGCTCTGGGGCCAACGTGCTGACTTTC.

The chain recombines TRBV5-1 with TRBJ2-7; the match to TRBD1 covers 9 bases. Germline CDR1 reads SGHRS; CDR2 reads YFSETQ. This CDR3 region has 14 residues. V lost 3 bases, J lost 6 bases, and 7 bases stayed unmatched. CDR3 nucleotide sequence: TGCGCCAGCAGCTGGCCGGGACAGGGTTCCGAGCAGTACTTC. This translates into CASSWPGQGSEQYF.

CDR3 loop: CASSEGTFLSYNEQFF. The CDR3 coding sequence is TGTGCCAGCAGTGAAGGGACTTTCCTCTCCTACAATGAGCAGTTCTTC. This chain connects TRBV2 to TRBJ2-1; D perhaps matches TRBD2 (5 bases). The CDR3 sequence is 16 residues long. Germline loops: CDR1 SNHLY, CDR2 FYNNEI. Trimming removed 1 base at V and 0 bases at J, with 10 bases between.

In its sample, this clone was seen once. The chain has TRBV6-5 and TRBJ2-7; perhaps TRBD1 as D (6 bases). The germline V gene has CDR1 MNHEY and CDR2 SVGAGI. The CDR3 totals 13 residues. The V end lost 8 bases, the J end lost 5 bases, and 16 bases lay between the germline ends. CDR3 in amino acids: CASGWTAMDEQYF. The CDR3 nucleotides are TGTGCCAGCGGGTGGACAGCAATGGACGAGCAGTACTTC.

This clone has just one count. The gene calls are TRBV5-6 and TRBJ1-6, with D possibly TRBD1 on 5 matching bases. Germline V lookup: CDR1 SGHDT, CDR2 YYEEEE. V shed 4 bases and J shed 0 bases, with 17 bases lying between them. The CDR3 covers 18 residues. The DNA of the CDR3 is TGTGCCAGCAGCCTGGGGGGAGATGATTACTCCTATAATTCACCCCTCCACTTT. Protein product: CASSLGGDDYSYNSPLHF.

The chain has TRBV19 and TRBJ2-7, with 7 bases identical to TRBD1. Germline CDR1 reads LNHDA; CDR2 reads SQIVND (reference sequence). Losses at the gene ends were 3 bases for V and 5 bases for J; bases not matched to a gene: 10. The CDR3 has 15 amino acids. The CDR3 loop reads CASSITGEIGHEQYF. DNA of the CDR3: TGTGCCAGTAGTATCACAGGGGAAATAGGACACGAGCAGTACTTC.

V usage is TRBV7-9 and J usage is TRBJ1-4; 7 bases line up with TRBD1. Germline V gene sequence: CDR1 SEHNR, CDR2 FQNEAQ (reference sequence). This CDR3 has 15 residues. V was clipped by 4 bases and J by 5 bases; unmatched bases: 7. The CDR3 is CASSSQQGSNEKLFF. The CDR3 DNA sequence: TGTGCCAGCAGCTCTCAACAGGGGTCGAATGAAAAACTGTTTTTT. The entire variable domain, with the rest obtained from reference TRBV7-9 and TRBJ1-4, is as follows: DTGVSQNPRHKITKRGQNVTFRCDPISEHNRLYWYRQTLGQGPEFLTYFQNEAQLEKSRLLSDRFSAERPKGSFSTLEIQRTEQGDSAMYLCASSSQQGSNEKLFFGSGTQLSVL.

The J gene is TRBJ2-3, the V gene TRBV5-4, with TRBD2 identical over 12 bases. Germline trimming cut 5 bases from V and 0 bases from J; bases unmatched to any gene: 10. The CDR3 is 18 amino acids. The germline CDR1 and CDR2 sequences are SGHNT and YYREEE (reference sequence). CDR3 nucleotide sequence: TGTGCCAGCAGTCCTGGACTAGCGGGACGAACTAGCACAGATACGCAGTATTTT. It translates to CASSPGLAGRTSTDTQYF.

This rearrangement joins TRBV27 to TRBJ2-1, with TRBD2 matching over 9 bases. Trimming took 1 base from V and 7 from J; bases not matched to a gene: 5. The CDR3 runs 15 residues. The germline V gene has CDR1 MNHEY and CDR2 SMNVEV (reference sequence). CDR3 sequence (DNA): TGTGCCAGCAGTTTATTCCCTAGCGGGATTAATGAGCAGTTCTTC. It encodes CASSLFPSGINEQFF.

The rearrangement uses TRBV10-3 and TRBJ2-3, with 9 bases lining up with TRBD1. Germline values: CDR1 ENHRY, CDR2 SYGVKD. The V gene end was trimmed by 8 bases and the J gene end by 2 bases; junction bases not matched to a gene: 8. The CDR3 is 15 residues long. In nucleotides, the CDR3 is TGTGCCATCTGCCGGGACAGGGTAAACACAGATACGCAGTATTTT. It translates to CAICRDRVNTDTQYF.

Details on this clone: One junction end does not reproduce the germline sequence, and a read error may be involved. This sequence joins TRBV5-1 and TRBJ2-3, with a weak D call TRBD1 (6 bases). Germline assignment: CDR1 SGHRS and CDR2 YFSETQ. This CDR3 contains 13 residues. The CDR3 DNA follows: TGCGCCAGCAGTTCCGGCCAGGGGCTGTGGGTGGTTTTT. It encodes CASSSGQGLWVVF. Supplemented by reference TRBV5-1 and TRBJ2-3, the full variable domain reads KAGVTQTPRYLIKTRGQQVTLSCSPISGHRSVSWYQQTPGQGLQFLFEYFSETQRNKGNFPGRFSGRQFSNSRSEMNVSTLELGDSALYLCASSSGQGLWVVFGPGTRLTVL.

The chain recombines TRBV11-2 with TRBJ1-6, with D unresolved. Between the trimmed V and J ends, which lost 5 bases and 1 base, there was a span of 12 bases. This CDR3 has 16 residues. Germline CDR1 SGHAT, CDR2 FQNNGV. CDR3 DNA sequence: TGTGCCAGCAGCCCCATTAGAGCATCCTATAATTCACCCCTCCACTTT. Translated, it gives CASSPIRASYNSPLHF.

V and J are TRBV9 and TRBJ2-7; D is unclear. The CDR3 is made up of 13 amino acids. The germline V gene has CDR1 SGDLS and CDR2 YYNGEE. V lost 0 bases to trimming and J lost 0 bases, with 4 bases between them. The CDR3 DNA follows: TGTGCCAGCAGCGTAGACAGCTCCTACGAGCAGTACTTC. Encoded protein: CASSVDSSYEQYF.

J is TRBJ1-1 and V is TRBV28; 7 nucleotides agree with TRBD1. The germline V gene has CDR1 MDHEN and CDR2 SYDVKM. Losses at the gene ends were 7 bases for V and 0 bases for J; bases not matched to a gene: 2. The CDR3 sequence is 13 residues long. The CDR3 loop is CASTGQMNTEAFF. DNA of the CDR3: TGTGCCAGCACGGGACAGATGAACACTGAAGCTTTCTTT.

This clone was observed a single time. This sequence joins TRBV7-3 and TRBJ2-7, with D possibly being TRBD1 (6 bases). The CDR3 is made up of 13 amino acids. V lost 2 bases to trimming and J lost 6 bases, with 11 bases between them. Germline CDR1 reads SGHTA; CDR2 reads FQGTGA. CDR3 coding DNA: TGTGCCAGCAGCTTATTACAGGGTAGCGAGCAGTACTTC. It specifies CASSLLQGSEQYF.

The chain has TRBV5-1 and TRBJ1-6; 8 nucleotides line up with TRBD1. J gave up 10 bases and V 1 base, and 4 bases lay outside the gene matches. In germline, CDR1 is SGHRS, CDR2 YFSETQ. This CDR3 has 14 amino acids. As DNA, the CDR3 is TGCGCCAGCAGCTTGCGGGCAGGGGGCTCACCCCTCCACTTT. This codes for CASSLRAGGSPLHF.